The 31 T cell receptor beta chains presented below share a single source sample, sequenced in a study of Ad26.COV2.S vaccination and SARS-CoV-2 variants. Stated treatment: some 20 received Ad26.COV2.S at low or high dose, single or two shots; five or six received placebo; per-sample allocation not given. It was on day 63 after the first vaccine or placebo injection that samples were taken. The repertoire was sequenced with immunoSEQ multiplex PCR; TCRdb's copy has only in-frame clones and lacks some. The table includes some 290,000 clones, 86% detected once. The source material was peripheral blood, sampled in a trial of Ad26.COV2.S vaccine versus placebo. All receptors derive from a person between 18 and 65 years old who received the Ad26.COV2.S COVID-19 vaccine or a placebo.

The rearrangement uses TRBV10-3 and TRBJ1-2, with a possible D match to TRBD1 (5 bases). Trimming removed 5 bases at V and 4 bases at J, with 11 bases between. Germline V gene lookup returns CDR1 ENHRY and CDR2 SYGVKD. The CDR3 is 13 residues long. CDR3 residues: CAISSAGFYGYTF. Written as DNA, the CDR3 is TGTGCCATCAGTTCTGCAGGGTTCTATGGCTACACCTTC.

The chain combines TRBV25-1 with TRBJ1-1; no firm D call. The germline gives CDR1 MGHDK, CDR2 SYGVNS. There are 11 residues in the CDR3. The germline V and J ends were trimmed by 3 bases and 11 bases, with 10 bases remaining between them. This CDR3 is CASSEREGAFF. CDR3 in DNA: TGTGCCAGCAGTGAGCGGGAAGGGGCTTTCTTT.

The genes are TRBV3-1 (or the pseudogene TRBV3-2) and TRBJ1-4; the match to TRBD1 covers 7 bases. V lost 2 bases to trimming and J lost 8 bases; unmatched junction nucleotides: 11. CDR3 size: 16 residues. Germline CDR1 is LGHDT and CDR2 is YNNKEL (reference sequence). The CDR3 spells CASSQFGGQAHEKLFF. CDR3 nucleotide sequence: TGTGCCAGCAGCCAATTTGGAGGACAGGCGCACGAAAAACTGTTTTTT.

The chain carries TRBV9 and TRBJ2-7; 8 bases line up with TRBD1. This CDR3 contains 14 residues. The germline CDR1 and CDR2 sequences are SGDLS and YYNGEE. V lost 6 bases to trimming and J lost 5 bases; unmatched junction nucleotides: 10. As DNA, the CDR3 is TGTGCCAGCAACCCGGGACAGGAAAGGCACGAGCAGTACTTC. Translation gives CASNPGQERHEQYF.

This clone appeared once. This rearrangement joins TRBV4-3 to TRBJ1-2; D perhaps matches TRBD1 (6 bases). The germline V and J ends were trimmed by 0 bases and 7 bases, with 9 bases remaining between them. The CDR3 is 13 amino acids. CDR1 LGHNA and CDR2 YSLEER come from the germline V gene. As DNA, the CDR3 is TGCGCCAGCAGCCAAGATCCAGGGGCTGGCTACACCTTC. This codes for CASSQDPGAGYTF.

This chain uses TRBV3-1 (or the pseudogene TRBV3-2) with TRBJ2-5, with 7 bases identical to TRBD2. Germline V gives CDR1 LGHDT, CDR2 YNNKEL (reference sequence). J was trimmed by 2 bases and V by 3 bases; bases with no gene match: 6. This CDR3 comprises 15 residues. The CDR3 bases are TGTGCCAGCAGCCATTCCCCTAGCGGTCAAGAGACCCAGTACTTC. Its translation is CASSHSPSGQETQYF.

The V gene is TRBV27, the J gene TRBJ1-1, with 9 bases identical to TRBD1. The V gene's germline CDR1 is MNHEY and CDR2 SMNVEV (reference sequence). The V segment lost 9 bases and the J segment 3 bases; nucleotides outside the gene matches: 5. The CDR3 has 13 residues. The CDR3 protein is CASRTGGYTEAFF. CDR3 in DNA: TGTGCCAGTCGAACAGGGGGCTACACTGAAGCTTTCTTT.

This chain uses TRBV9 with TRBJ1-3; no reliable D call. Trimming stripped 2 bases from V and 0 bases from J, with 9 bases between. CDR1 is SGDLS, CDR2 YYNGEE, per germline. This CDR3 has 15 amino acids. The CDR3 nucleotides are TGTGCCAGCAGCGTGACCCCGGACTCTGGAAACACCATATATTTT. Translation: CASSVTPDSGNTIYF. The full variable domain, in which reference TRBV9 and TRBJ1-3 provide the parts outside the CDR3, is DSGVTQTPKHLITATGQRVTLRCSPRSGDLSVYWYQQSLDQGLQFLIQYYNGEERAKGNILERFSAQQFPDLHSELNLSSLELGDSALYFCASSVTPDSGNTIYFGEGSWLTVV.

This clone was detected a few times. J is TRBJ1-5 and V is TRBV30, with a weak D call TRBD1 (6 bases). CDR3 length: 16 residues. Trimming left V 4 bases short and J 9 bases short, with 25 bases between. CDR1 is GTSNPN, CDR2 SVGIG, per germline (reference sequence). CDR3 sequence: CAWNRGTPIGTRPQHF. The CDR3 region has the DNA TGTGCCTGGAACCGCGGGACACCTATAGGGACTAGGCCCCAGCATTTT.

The chain employs TRBV5-6 and TRBJ1-3; no clear D gene. Germline V CDR1 and CDR2: SGHDT, YYEEEE. Trimming left V 0 bases short and J 2 bases short, with 9 bases between. CDR3 size: 15 residues. CDR3 in amino acids: CASSLVGRPGNTIYF. The CDR3 coding sequence is TGTGCCAGCAGCTTGGTTGGTCGGCCTGGAAACACCATATATTTT.

This chain uses TRBV10-1 with TRBJ2-1; 7 bases are shared with TRBD1. Germline V gene lookup returns CDR1 WNHNN and CDR2 SYGVQD (reference sequence). V was pared by 6 bases and J by 1 base, with 18 bases of the junction left unmatched. This CDR3 has 19 residues. The DNA for the CDR3 is TGCGCCAGCAGAGGACGGGCAGGGGGTAATCGATGTTCCTACAATGAGCAGTTCTTC. This sequence encodes CASRGRAGGNRCSYNEQFF.

The J gene is TRBJ2-4, the V gene TRBV5-1; the D is unclear. Trimming pared 0 bases from V and 4 bases from J, leaving 11 bases between. The CDR3 is made up of 15 amino acids. Germline lookup yields CDR1 SGHRS and CDR2 YFSETQ. The CDR3 DNA reads as TGCGCCAGCAGCTTGGAACTCCAAACTAAAAACATTCAGTACTTC. Protein: CASSLELQTKNIQYF.

The J gene is TRBJ1-6, the V gene TRBV7-9; D unresolved. CDR3 length equals 16 residues. The V end lost 3 bases, the J end lost 0 bases, and 9 bases lay between the germline ends. CDR1 SEHNR and CDR2 FQNEAQ come from the germline V gene (reference sequence). Written as DNA, the CDR3 is TGTGCCAGCAGCTTCAAGGGCGGCTCCTATAATTCACCCCTCCACTTT. It codes for CASSFKGGSYNSPLHF.

The chain links TRBV19 to TRBJ1-3, with D unresolved. The CDR3 loop spans 15 amino acids. Germline CDR1 and CDR2: LNHDA and SQIVND (reference sequence). With 2 bases removed from V and 4 bases from J, the gap between germline ends came to 12 bases. The CDR3 region is CASSILGTLGNTIYF. The DNA of the CDR3 is TGTGCCAGTAGTATACTCGGAACGTTGGGAAACACCATATATTTT.

The chain employs TRBV4-2 and TRBJ2-7; D is perhaps TRBD1 (5 bases). V was clipped by 1 base and J by 7 bases, with 11 bases between them. Germline-derived CDR1 and CDR2 are LGHNA and YNFKEQ. The CDR3 has 13 residues. In nucleotides, the CDR3 is TGTGCCAGCAGCCAAGCACCGTCAGGGGAGCAGTACTTC. Residues: CASSQAPSGEQYF.

The V call is TRBV5-1, the J call TRBJ1-1; 8 bases align to TRBD1. Germline values: CDR1 SGHRS, CDR2 YFSETQ. V trimming: 4 bases; J trimming: 1 base; junction bases outside the gene matches: 9. The CDR3 is 16 amino acids. CDR3 loop: CASSVGQGGGNTEAFF. For the CDR3, the DNA is TGCGCCAGCAGCGTCGGACAGGGAGGGGGGAACACTGAAGCTTTCTTT.

The V gene is TRBV7-9, the J gene TRBJ1-1; D perhaps matches TRBD1 (5 bases). Germline CDR1 is SEHNR and CDR2 is FQNEAQ (reference sequence). Trimming took off 5 bases at V and 7 bases at J, with 11 bases between the two ends. The CDR3 loop spans 12 amino acids. CDR3 nucleotides: TGTGCCAGCAGCGCCCAGGGAGGTGAAGCTTTCTTT. This translates into CASSAQGGEAFF.

About this clone itself: This same CDR3 is encoded by further DNA sequences in the sample. V gene TRBV7-2 combines with J gene TRBJ2-1, with TRBD2 matching 11 bases. After removal of 5 bases from V and 1 base from J, the junction contained 4 bases not matched to a gene. The CDR3 runs 16 residues. Germline lookup yields CDR1 SGHTA and CDR2 FQGNSA. This chain's CDR3 is CASSLVAGGSYNEQFF. CDR3 sequence (DNA): TGTGCCAGCAGCCTCGTAGCGGGGGGGTCCTACAATGAGCAGTTCTTC.

This clone came up a few times. At the DNA level, this CDR3 is encoded by other sequences in the same sample as well. This chain connects TRBV6-2 or TRBV6-3 to TRBJ1-2, with D possibly matching TRBD1 (6 bases). Germline CDR1 is MNHEY and CDR2 is SVGEGT. V lost 3 bases and J 4 bases, leaving 9 bases between the germline ends. CDR3 length equals 13 residues. The CDR3 DNA reads TGTGCCAGCAGTTATCAGGGGAGCTATGGCTACACCTTC. The encoded protein is CASSYQGSYGYTF.

The chain uses TRBV16 and TRBJ1-5; TRBD1 matches 9 bases. The CDR3 has 15 amino acids. J was trimmed by 2 bases and V by 3 bases; bases with no gene match: 2. Germline V gives CDR1 KGHSY, CDR2 FQNENV. CDR3 amino acids: CASSQRQGGNQPQHF. The CDR3 DNA reads as TGTGCCAGCAGCCAGCGACAGGGGGGCAATCAGCCCCAGCATTTT.

The chain couples TRBV7-9 to TRBJ2-1; the D gene is possibly TRBD2 (6 bases). V was clipped by 2 bases and J by 1 base, with 12 bases between them. The CDR3 length is 16 residues. Germline CDR1 reads SEHNR; CDR2 reads FQNEAQ (reference sequence). The CDR3 sequence is CASSLRGSGSYNEQFF. CDR3 nucleotides: TGTGCCAGCAGCTTACGGGGGTCGGGTTCCTACAATGAGCAGTTCTTC.

This chain uses TRBV7-9 with TRBJ1-2; D gene ambiguous. V was shortened by 2 bases and J by 4 bases, with 17 bases between the two germline ends. The germline V gene has CDR1 SEHNR and CDR2 FQNEAQ (reference sequence). There are 16 residues in the CDR3. CDR3 residues: CASSLILATAVYGYTF. The CDR3 region has the DNA TGTGCCAGCAGCTTAATCCTTGCAACAGCAGTCTATGGCTACACCTTC.

The chain has TRBV5-4 and TRBJ1-1, with TRBD1 identical over 9 bases. The length of the CDR3 is 12 residues. The ends lost 4 bases at V and 10 bases at J; junction bases unmatched: 5. The germline CDR1 and CDR2 sequences are SGHNT and YYREEE (reference sequence). The CDR3 loop reads CASSEGQGPAFF. The CDR3 nucleotides read TGTGCCAGCAGCGAAGGACAGGGGCCAGCTTTCTTT.

This clone came up a few times. The CDR3 coding sequence is TGTGCCAGCAGCTTTGGGTCAGGCGGATACGACACCTTC. Its translation: CASSFGSGGYDTF. This chain joins TRBV11-2 and TRBJ1-2; D not certain. This CDR3 is 13 amino acids long. Trimming cost V 3 bases and J 12 bases, with 17 bases left between them. Per the germline V gene, CDR1 is SGHAT and CDR2 is FQNNGV.

The J gene is TRBJ2-1, the V gene TRBV7-2, with D possibly being TRBD1 (6 bases). This CDR3 spans 13 amino acids. The germline gives CDR1 SGHTA, CDR2 FQGNSA. Trimming took 0 bases from V and 6 from J, leaving 6 bases between them. CDR3 nucleotide sequence: TGTGCCAGCAGCTTAGCCAGGGGCAATGAGCAGTTCTTC. Translation: CASSLARGNEQFF.

The V and J genes are TRBV7-8 and TRBJ1-1; 7 nucleotides line up with TRBD1. The junction had 6 bases not matched to a gene; V was cut back by 4 bases and J by 4 bases. Germline CDR1 reads SGHVS; CDR2 reads FQNEAQ. The CDR3 covers 14 residues. The chain's CDR3 is CASSWEGGLTEAFF. The CDR3 DNA follows: TGTGCCAGCAGCTGGGAAGGGGGCCTCACTGAAGCTTTCTTT.

The chain couples TRBV7-3 to TRBJ2-3, with D unclear. CDR3 length: 15 residues. Trimming left V 5 bases short and J 7 bases short, with 19 bases between. The germline gives CDR1 SGHTA, CDR2 FQGTGA. CDR3 in amino acids: CASSKTPSASNTQYF. The DNA for the CDR3 is TGTGCCAGCAGCAAGACCCCCTCCGCGTCCAATACGCAGTATTTT.

V is TRBV6-1 and J is TRBJ1-2, with D unclear. The CDR3 is 14 amino acids. Germline CDR1 MNHNS, CDR2 SASEGT. V gave up 3 bases and J gave up 10 bases, with 18 bases separating them. The CDR3 DNA is TGTGCCAGCAGTGATCAATGGGTCGGAGGGCCCTACACCTTC. This sequence encodes CASSDQWVGGPYTF.

V usage is TRBV6-2 or TRBV6-3 and J usage is TRBJ1-6, with D hard to call. Germline V gene sequence: CDR1 MNHEY, CDR2 SVGEGT. V was cut by 2 bases and J by 6 bases, with 11 bases left in between. This CDR3 comprises 15 residues. The CDR3 is CASSYARSANSPLHF. CDR3 coding DNA: TGTGCCAGCAGTTACGCAAGGTCGGCTAATTCACCCCTCCACTTT.

The chain employs TRBV3-1 (or the pseudogene TRBV3-2) and TRBJ2-2; the D gene is possibly TRBD2 (6 bases). The germline gives CDR1 LGHDT, CDR2 YNNKEL (reference sequence). Trimming removed 5 bases from V and 8 bases from J, with 18 bases in between. The CDR3 sequence is 15 residues long. The CDR3 here is CASSRLDPPGGELFF. CDR3 sequence (DNA): TGTGCCAGCAGCAGACTAGACCCACCGGGGGGGGAGCTGTTTTTT.

This chain links TRBV15 with TRBJ2-1; the D is unclear. The CDR3 has 15 residues. Germline lookup yields CDR1 LNHNV and CDR2 YYDKDF (reference sequence). The V and J ends lost 1 base and 2 bases respectively, with 9 bases between them. The CDR3 protein is CATSRVDKPYNEQFF. The DNA of the CDR3 is TGTGCCACCAGCAGAGTCGACAAACCCTACAATGAGCAGTTCTTC.